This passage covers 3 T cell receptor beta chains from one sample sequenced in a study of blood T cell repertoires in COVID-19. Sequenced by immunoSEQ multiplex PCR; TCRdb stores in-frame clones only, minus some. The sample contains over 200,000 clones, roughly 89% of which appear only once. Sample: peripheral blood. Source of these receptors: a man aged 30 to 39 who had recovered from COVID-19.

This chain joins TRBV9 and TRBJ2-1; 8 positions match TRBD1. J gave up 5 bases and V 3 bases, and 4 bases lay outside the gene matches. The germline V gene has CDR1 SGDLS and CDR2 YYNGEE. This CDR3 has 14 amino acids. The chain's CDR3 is CASSADRGHNEQFF. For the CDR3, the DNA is TGTGCCAGCAGCGCCGACAGGGGCCACAATGAGCAGTTCTTC.

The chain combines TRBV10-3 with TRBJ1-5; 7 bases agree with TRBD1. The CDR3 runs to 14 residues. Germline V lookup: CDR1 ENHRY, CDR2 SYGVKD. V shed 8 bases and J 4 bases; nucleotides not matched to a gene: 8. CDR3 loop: CAISTHRGNQPQHF. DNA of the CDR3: TGTGCCATCTCCACCCACAGGGGTAATCAGCCCCAGCATTTT.

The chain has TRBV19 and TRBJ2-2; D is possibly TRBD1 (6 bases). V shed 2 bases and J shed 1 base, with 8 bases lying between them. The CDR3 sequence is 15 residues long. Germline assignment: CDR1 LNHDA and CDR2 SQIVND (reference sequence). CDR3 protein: CASSILDRNTGELFF. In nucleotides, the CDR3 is TGTGCCAGTAGTATACTGGACAGGAACACCGGGGAGCTGTTTTTT.